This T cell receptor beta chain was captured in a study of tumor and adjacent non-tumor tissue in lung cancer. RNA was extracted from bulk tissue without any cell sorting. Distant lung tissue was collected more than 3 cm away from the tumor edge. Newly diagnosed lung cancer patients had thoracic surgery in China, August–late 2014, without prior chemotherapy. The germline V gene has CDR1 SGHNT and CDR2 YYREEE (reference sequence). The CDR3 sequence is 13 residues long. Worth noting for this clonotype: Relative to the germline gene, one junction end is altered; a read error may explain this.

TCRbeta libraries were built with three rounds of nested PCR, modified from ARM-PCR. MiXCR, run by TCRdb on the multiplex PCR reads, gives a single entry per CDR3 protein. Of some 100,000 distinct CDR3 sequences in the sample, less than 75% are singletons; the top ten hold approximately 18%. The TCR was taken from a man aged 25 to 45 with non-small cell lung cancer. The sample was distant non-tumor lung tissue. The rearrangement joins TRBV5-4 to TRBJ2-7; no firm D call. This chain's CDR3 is CVSSLKSGDEQYF. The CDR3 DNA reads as TGTGTCAGCAGCTTAAAAAGTGGCGATGAGCAGTATTTC. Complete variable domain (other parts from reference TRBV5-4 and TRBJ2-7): ETGVTQSPTHLIKTRGQQVTLRCSSQSGHNTVSWYQQALGQGPQFIFQYYREEENGRGNFPPRFSGLQFPNYSSELNVNALELDDSALYLCVSSLKSGDEQYFGPGTRLTVT.